The 23 T cell receptor beta chains below were found in one sample sequenced in a study of T cell responses to AZD1222 COVID-19 vaccine. The method was immunoSEQ multiplex PCR; TCRdb's version includes in-frame clones alone and lacks a portion of them. In the table there are roughly 160,000 clones, about 83% of which are singletons. Material: peripheral blood, obtained 28 days after the second AZD1222 dose. The receptors here all came from an adult who received the AZD1222 COVID-19 vaccine.

The CDR3 DNA sequence: TGTGCCAGTAGTCCTCTGCCCCCGAACACCGGGGAGCTGTTTTTT. Translation gives CASSPLPPNTGELFF. The chain is built from TRBV19 and TRBJ2-2; no clear D gene. Germline V gene sequence: CDR1 LNHDA, CDR2 SQIVND (reference sequence). CDR3 length: 15 residues. V was trimmed by 5 bases and J by 0 bases, leaving 10 bases between them.

The rearrangement links TRBV7-8 to TRBJ1-1, with 10 bases lining up with TRBD1. The CDR3 contains 15 residues. Per the germline V gene, CDR1 is SGHVS and CDR2 is FQNEAQ. The trim removed 3 bases at V and 2 bases at J, leaving 3 bases unmatched. The CDR3 loop is CASSFRDRGNTEAFF. CDR3 DNA sequence: TGTGCCAGCAGCTTCCGGGACAGGGGCAACACTGAAGCTTTCTTT.

This chain connects TRBV5-1 to TRBJ2-3; D is unresolved. This CDR3 has 13 residues. Germline V gives CDR1 SGHRS, CDR2 YFSETQ. V was trimmed by 4 bases and J by 4 bases, leaving 10 bases between them. CDR3 protein: CASSAWAADTQYF. The CDR3 DNA reads TGCGCCAGCAGCGCCTGGGCGGCAGATACGCAGTATTTT.

V is TRBV19 and J is TRBJ1-6, with D possibly being TRBD1 (5 bases). The CDR3 has 16 residues. V was pared by 4 bases and J by 0 bases, with 10 bases between. From germline, CDR1 is LNHDA and CDR2 SQIVND (reference sequence). As DNA, the CDR3 is TGTGCCAGTAGTAGGGGACTCTCCTCCTATAATTCACCCCTCCACTTT. This encodes CASSRGLSSYNSPLHF.

Concerning this clone: The same CDR3 can be traced to other DNA sequences in this sample. J is TRBJ1-3 and V is TRBV18, with TRBD1 identical over 8 bases. There are 16 residues in the CDR3. The J segment lost 2 bases and the V segment lost 2 bases, leaving 5 bases of the junction unmatched. Germline V lookup: CDR1 KGHSH, CDR2 LQKENI. The CDR3 region is CASSPSQGATGNTIYF. Here the CDR3 DNA reads TGTGCCAGCTCACCAAGCCAGGGGGCGACTGGAAACACCATATATTTT.

This clone has a single count. This chain uses TRBV7-9 with TRBJ1-1; no clear D gene. Trimming took 1 base from V and 0 from J, leaving 6 bases between them. Germline CDR1 and CDR2: SEHNR and FQNEAQ (reference sequence). The CDR3 sequence is 14 residues long. In DNA form, the CDR3 reads TGTGCCAGCAGCTTAGGCAGTATGAACACTGAAGCTTTCTTT. This translates into CASSLGSMNTEAFF.

CDR3 protein: CASSMLKGVKNSPLHF. DNA of the CDR3: TGTGCCAGCAGTATGCTAAAGGGCGTGAAGAATTCACCCCTCCACTTT. This rearrangement joins TRBV27 to TRBJ1-6; D remains unclear. The CDR3 loop spans 16 amino acids. Germline V CDR1 and CDR2: MNHEY, SMNVEV (reference sequence). Trimming took off 5 bases at V and 7 bases at J, with 18 bases between the two ends.

This CDR3 is CASSIKGGNEKLFF. DNA of the CDR3: TGTGCCAGTAGTATTAAGGGAGGTAATGAAAAACTGTTTTTT. V gene TRBV19 combines with J gene TRBJ1-4; D gene ambiguous. The CDR3 runs 14 residues. Per germline, CDR1 LNHDA and CDR2 SQIVND (reference sequence). The ends were cut back, 3 bases at V and 4 bases at J, with 9 bases in the middle.

The chain couples TRBV6-2 or TRBV6-3 to TRBJ1-3; D unclear. The CDR3 runs to 15 residues. Per the germline V gene, CDR1 is MNHEY and CDR2 is SVGEGT. Trimming took 2 bases from V and 0 from J, leaving 8 bases between them. The CDR3 reads CASSYPARSGNTIYF. As DNA, the CDR3 is TGTGCCAGCAGTTACCCAGCCCGCTCTGGAAACACCATATATTTT.

This chain joins TRBV29-1 and TRBJ1-1; the D is unclear. V was pared by 4 bases and J by 0 bases, with 9 bases between. Germline V gives CDR1 SQVTM, CDR2 ANQGSEA. The CDR3 is 13 residues long. In nucleotides, the CDR3 is TGCAGCGTTGTTGGAGCGGTGAACACTGAAGCTTTCTTT. This translates into CSVVGAVNTEAFF.

The rearrangement links TRBV10-2 to TRBJ1-2; D not resolved. The V gene's germline CDR1 is WSHSY and CDR2 SAAADI. V was cut by 4 bases and J by 4 bases, with 16 bases left in between. The CDR3 is 15 residues long. The CDR3, as DNA: TGCGCCAGCAGTGGCGGTCGGGGTTTGGGCTATGGCTACACCTTC. It encodes CASSGGRGLGYGYTF.

This chain links TRBV5-1 with TRBJ1-2; D perhaps matches TRBD1 (6 bases). From germline, CDR1 is SGHRS and CDR2 YFSETQ. The CDR3 spans 14 residues. Trimming stripped 2 bases from V and 8 bases from J, with 16 bases between. The CDR3 nucleotides read TGCGCCAGCAGCTTTACTCAGGGGTTAGGCGGCTACACCTTC. It encodes CASSFTQGLGGYTF.

V and J are TRBV18 and TRBJ2-1, with 8 bases identical to TRBD1. Germline CDR1 is KGHSH and CDR2 is LQKENI. This CDR3 has 14 amino acids. J gave up 5 bases and V 6 bases, and 6 bases lay outside the gene matches. The CDR3 region is CASSPQGAHNEQFF. The CDR3 region has the DNA TGTGCCAGCTCCCCTCAGGGGGCACACAATGAGCAGTTCTTC.

V gene TRBV6-4 combines with J gene TRBJ2-1; D uncertain. Germline CDR1 reads MRHNA; CDR2 reads SNTAGT. The CDR3 runs to 14 residues. The V and J ends lost 0 bases and 4 bases respectively, with 7 bases between them. In nucleotides, the CDR3 is TGTGCCAGCAGTGACTCGTTGGGGTACAATGAGCAGTTCTTC. This codes for CASSDSLGYNEQFF.

The rearrangement links TRBV4-1 to TRBJ1-6; D not resolved. Germline CDR1 is MGHRA and CDR2 is YSYEKL. The V end was cut by 0 bases, the J end by 7 bases, with 7 bases between. The CDR3 runs to 14 residues. The CDR3 DNA sequence: TGCGCCAGCAGCCAAGATGGTCGAAATTCACCCCTCCACTTT. Its protein product is CASSQDGRNSPLHF.

This clone was observed a few times. The chain employs TRBV5-4 and TRBJ1-6; the match to TRBD1 covers 9 bases. CDR1 and CDR2 from the germline V gene are SGHNT and YYREEE (reference sequence). J lost 6 bases, V lost 5 bases, and 6 bases had no gene match. The CDR3 is 15 amino acids. CDR3: CASRQQGAVNSPLHF. The CDR3 region has the DNA TGTGCCAGCAGGCAACAGGGGGCTGTTAATTCACCCCTCCACTTT.

In this sample, this clone turned up once. The J gene is TRBJ1-6, the V gene TRBV16, with D tentatively TRBD1 (6 bases). The CDR3 length is 16 residues. Germline V gives CDR1 KGHSY, CDR2 FQNENV. The V end lost 2 bases, the J end lost 8 bases, and 16 bases lay between the germline ends. CDR3 nucleotides: TGTGCCAGCAGCCAAAGCCGGGCAGGGGATTATTCACCCCTCCACTTT. This sequence encodes CASSQSRAGDYSPLHF.

The chain employs TRBV4-1 and TRBJ2-7, with a possible D match to TRBD2 (5 bases). CDR1 MGHRA and CDR2 YSYEKL come from the germline V gene. The germline V and J ends were trimmed by 0 bases and 0 bases, with 12 bases remaining between them. The CDR3 consists of 16 residues. The CDR3 loop is CASSQDGGAYSYEQYF. DNA of the CDR3: TGCGCCAGCAGCCAAGATGGAGGAGCTTACTCCTACGAGCAGTACTTC.

This clone came up a few times. The rearrangement uses TRBV6-5 and TRBJ1-5; D may be TRBD1 (6 bases). This CDR3 has 14 residues. Per germline, CDR1 MNHEY and CDR2 SVGAGI. V gave up 6 bases and J gave up 9 bases, with 18 bases separating them. This CDR3 is CASSRDTGVWPQHF. CDR3 coding DNA: TGTGCCAGCAGCCGGGACACTGGGGTTTGGCCCCAGCATTTT.

The rearrangement joins TRBV4-2 to TRBJ2-4; weak D call: TRBD1 (5 bases). The V and J ends lost 0 bases and 7 bases respectively, with 7 bases between them. This CDR3 spans 13 amino acids. CDR1 and CDR2 from the germline V gene are LGHNA and YNFKEQ. The CDR3 sequence: CASSQDQGNIQYF. CDR3 coding DNA: TGTGCCAGCAGCCAAGATCAGGGTAACATTCAGTACTTC.

The chain uses TRBV30 and TRBJ1-1; D not resolved. The V end lost 1 base, the J end lost 2 bases, and 14 bases lay between the germline ends. The CDR3 length is 15 residues. Germline V gives CDR1 GTSNPN, CDR2 SVGIG (reference sequence). The CDR3 DNA reads as TGTGCCTGGAGTGGGGGATTAGGGCCCAACACTGAAGCTTTCTTT. Protein: CAWSGGLGPNTEAFF.

The V and J genes are TRBV10-3 and TRBJ1-1; no reliable D call. CDR1 is ENHRY, CDR2 SYGVKD, per germline. The V gene lost 2 bases and the J gene lost 2 bases, with 6 bases spanning the gap. CDR3 length equals 13 residues. CDR3 coding DNA: TGTGCCATCAGTGAGCAGATAAACACTGAAGCTTTCTTT. Protein: CAISEQINTEAFF.

This chain links TRBV27 with TRBJ1-6; no definite D call. The CDR3 is 15 amino acids. V was pared by 6 bases and J by 8 bases, with 17 bases between. The germline CDR1 and CDR2 sequences are MNHEY and SMNVEV (reference sequence). The DNA of the CDR3 is TGTGCCAGCAGGCCCGGCGGTAGGGTATATTCACCCCTCCACTTT. Encoded protein: CASRPGGRVYSPLHF.